This TCR beta chain originates from a study of cytomegalovirus exposure and HLA in healthy donors. In the case of this clone: Antigen specificity is unknown.

Sampled while nominally healthy, donors likely had unrecorded immune exposures. Both 60 Vbeta primers and 13 Jbeta primers went into the PCR. Assay used: immunoSEQ multiplex PCR; TCRdb lists only in-frame clones, some missing. Seen here are 64,000 or so clones, about 71% observed once, and the top ten hold more than 7.5%. V shed 3 bases, J shed 4 bases, and the junction held 1 base outside the gene matches. Germline V lookup: CDR1 MDHEN, CDR2 SYDVKM. The CDR3 runs to 13 residues. The study, taken as a whole, reports: Roughly even sequencing depth across donors was the assumption behind the presence/absence analyses. Associated with cytomegalovirus, according to the listing, were around 170 TCR beta chains.

Sequenced input: PBMCs. This TCR came from a woman between 50 and 59 years old in good health and CMV-seropositive. This sequence joins TRBV28 and TRBJ1-2; 8 nucleotides align to TRBD1. CDR3 region: CASSLTGVYGYTF. The DNA of the CDR3 is TGTGCCAGCAGTTTGACAGGGGTCTATGGCTACACCTTC.